The rows below give T cell receptor beta chains drawn from one sample of a study of technical replicates of blood from four donors. The protocol was immunoSEQ multiplex PCR, while the TCRdb copy is restricted to in-frame clones and leaves out a portion. The sample holds roughly 72,000 clones, around 96% seen once. The sequencing sample was made of T cells isolated from PBMCs. Receptors originate from a human donor in good health. The CDR3 runs from the conserved cysteine through the conserved F or W. A D gene is named only where the DNA matches it firmly. Where a row states a size, it is once, few, many or the class of an expanded clone; other rows omit it.

D gene | J gene | V gene | clone size | CDR3 protein | CDR3 DNA
TRBD2 | TRBJ2-2 | TRBV28 | . | CASRGLAGDGSTGELFF | TGTGCCAGCAGGGGACTAGCGGGAGATGGGTCCACCGGGGAGCTGTTTTTT
TRBD2 | TRBJ2-1 | TRBV7-8 | . | CASSLGILGGGYNEQFF | TGTGCCAGCAGCCTCGGGATCCTGGGGGGGGGATACAATGAGCAGTTCTTC
. | TRBJ2-4 | TRBV28 | . | CASDGGTGVNIQYF | TGTGCCAGCGACGGGGGGACAGGAGTCAACATTCAGTACTTC
. | TRBJ1-5 | TRBV19 | . | CASSPHRQPQHF | TGTGCCAGTAGCCCACACCGCCAACCCCAGCATTTT
. | TRBJ1-2 | TRBV18 | . | CASSSGSHEDYGYTF | TGTGCCAGCTCGTCAGGGTCACATGAAGACTATGGCTACACCTTC
TRBD1 | TRBJ2-3 | TRBV9 | . | CASKPGQGFPDTQYF | TGTGCCAGCAAGCCGGGACAGGGGTTCCCAGATACGCAGTATTTT
. | TRBJ1-5 | TRBV30 | . | CAWSVEGARSNQPQHF | TGTGCCTGGAGTGTGGAAGGGGCCAGGAGCAATCAGCCCCAGCATTTT
TRBD2 | TRBJ2-1 | TRBV15 | . | CATRSFPLAGGYEQFF | TGTGCCACCAGGTCATTCCCACTAGCGGGAGGCTATGAGCAGTTCTTC
TRBD1 | TRBJ1-3 | TRBV5-4 | . | CASSDPGGSGNTIYF | TGTGCCAGCAGCGACCCAGGGGGCTCTGGAAACACCATATATTTT
. | TRBJ2-3 | TRBV9 | . | CASSVRGTSVTDTQYF | TGTGCCAGCAGCGTAAGAGGGACATCCGTCACAGATACGCAGTATTTT
. | TRBJ2-5 | TRBV5-1 | . | CASSRLAETQYF | TGCGCCAGCAGCCGTCTAGCCGAGACCCAGTACTTC
. | TRBJ2-6 | TRBV10-3 | . | CAISERGGFSGSGANVLTF | TGTGCCATCAGTGAGAGGGGGGGCTTCTCAGGCTCTGGGGCCAACGTCCTGACTTTC
. | TRBJ2-7 | TRBV6-5 | . | CANLGGRAWCYEQYF | TGTGCCAACCTAGGGGGGAGGGCGTGGTGCTACGAGCAGTACTTC
. | TRBJ1-1 | TRBV10-3 | . | CAGGEGDYTEAFF | TGTGCCGGAGGGGAGGGGGATTACACTGAAGCTTTCTTT
. | TRBJ1-1 | TRBV11-2 | . | CASSLSQGGGTEAFF | TGTGCCAGCAGCCTATCCCAGGGCGGTGGCACTGAAGCTTTCTTT
. | TRBJ1-2 | TRBV6-4 | . | CASSDVTGYGYTF | TGTGCCAGCAGTGACGTGACAGGTTATGGCTACACCTTC
. | TRBJ1-5 | TRBV7-2 | . | CASSLVDSLNQPQHF | TGTGCCAGCAGCTTAGTAGACAGCCTAAATCAGCCCCAGCATTTT
TRBD1 | TRBJ1-2 | TRBV5-4 | once | CASNGDSTNYGYTF | TGTGCCAGCAATGGGGACAGTACTAACTATGGCTACACCTTC
. | TRBJ1-5 | TRBV6-1 | . | CASRQGGQPQHF | TGTGCCAGCAGGCAGGGAGGTCAGCCCCAGCATTTT
. | TRBJ1-1 | TRBV6-1 | . | CASSENRELNTEAFF | TGTGCCAGCAGTGAAAACCGAGAGTTGAACACTGAAGCTTTCTTT
TRBD1 | TRBJ1-2 | TRBV14 | . | CASSQDRGTGEVYGYTF | TGTGCCAGCAGCCAAGACAGGGGGACAGGAGAGGTTTACGGCTACACCTTC
. | TRBJ2-4 | TRBV29-1 | . | CSVEARHRRLAKNIQYF | TGCAGCGTTGAAGCCCGGCACCGGAGACTAGCCAAAAACATTCAGTACTTC
TRBD1 | TRBJ1-5 | TRBV27 | . | CASSQRQGRGQPQHF | TGTGCCAGCAGTCAGAGACAGGGGCGAGGGCAGCCCCAGCATTTT
. | TRBJ1-2 | TRBV23-1 | . | CASSQEATGYTF | TGCGCCAGCAGTCAAGAGGCTACGGGCTACACCTTC
. | TRBJ1-1 | TRBV7-9 | . | CASSLADEAFF | TGTGCCAGCAGCTTGGCAGATGAAGCTTTCTTT
. | TRBJ1-4 | TRBV5-1 | . | CASSLDRTTNEKLFF | TGCGCCAGCAGCTTGGACAGGACAACTAATGAAAAACTGTTTTTT
. | TRBJ2-5 | TRBV11-2 | . | CASSLAGDIGETQYF | TGTGCCAGCAGCTTAGCAGGGGACATTGGGGAGACCCAGTACTTC
TRBD2 | TRBJ2-7 | TRBV29-1 | . | CSVGLAGDITYEQYF | TGCAGCGTTGGACTAGCGGGAGATATAACCTACGAGCAGTACTTC
TRBD2 | TRBJ2-1 | TRBV5-4 | . | CASSGTGTSGRGEQFF | TGTGCCAGCAGCGGAACCGGGACTAGCGGGAGGGGTGAGCAGTTCTTC
TRBD1 | TRBJ2-7 | TRBV18 | . | CASSLDRGLTYEQYF | TGTGCCAGCTCACTCGACAGGGGGCTTACCTACGAGCAGTACTTC
. | TRBJ1-2 | TRBV6-5 | . | CASSSGGSSYGYTF | TGTGCCAGCAGTTCGGGAGGTAGTAGCTATGGCTACACCTTC
. | TRBJ2-3 | TRBV18 | . | CASSPPTSVAPTDTQYF | TGTGCCAGCTCACCACCCACAAGCGTTGCGCCCACAGATACGCAGTATTTT
. | TRBJ1-1 | TRBV6-6 | . | CASSSPGDKGEAFF | TGTGCCAGCAGTTCCCCGGGAGACAAAGGTGAAGCTTTCTTT
. | TRBJ2-7 | TRBV2 | . | CASDRTSYEQYF | TGTGCCTCCGACAGAACCTCCTACGAGCAGTACTTC
. | TRBJ1-2 | TRBV29-1 | . | CSAIGQRNGYTF | TGCAGCGCCATCGGACAGAGAAATGGCTACACCTTC
. | TRBJ2-7 | TRBV11-3 | . | CASSLGGGSYEQYF | TGTGCCAGCAGCTTGGGAGGGGGCTCCTACGAGCAGTACTTC
TRBD2 | TRBJ2-7 | TRBV13 | . | CASSQTRFSGASYEQYF | TGTGCCAGCAGCCAGACAAGATTTAGCGGGGCCTCCTACGAGCAGTACTTC